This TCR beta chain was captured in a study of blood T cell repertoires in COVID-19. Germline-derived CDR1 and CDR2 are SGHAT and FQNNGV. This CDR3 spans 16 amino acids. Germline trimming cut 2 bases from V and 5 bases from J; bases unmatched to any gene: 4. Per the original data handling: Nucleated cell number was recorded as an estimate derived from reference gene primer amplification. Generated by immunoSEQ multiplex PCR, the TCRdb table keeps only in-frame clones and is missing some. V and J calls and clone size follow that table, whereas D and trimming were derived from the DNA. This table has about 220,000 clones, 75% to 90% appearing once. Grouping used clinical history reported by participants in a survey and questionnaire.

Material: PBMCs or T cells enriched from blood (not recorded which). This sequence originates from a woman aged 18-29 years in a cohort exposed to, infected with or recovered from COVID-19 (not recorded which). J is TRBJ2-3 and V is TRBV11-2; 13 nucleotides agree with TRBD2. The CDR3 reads CASSLTSGGARDTQYF. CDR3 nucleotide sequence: TGTGCCAGCAGCTTAACTAGCGGGGGGGCCAGAGATACGCAGTATTTT.